Below are 9 T cell receptor beta chains sequenced from a single sample in a study of blood T cell repertoires in COVID-19. The assay was immunoSEQ multiplex PCR, and TCRdb's table has in-frame clones only and misses some. The repertoire includes some 530,000 clones, approximately 86% of them detected once, and approximately 8.3% sits in the top ten. Material for sequencing was PBMCs or T cells enriched from blood (not recorded which). The source is a woman in her sixties or seventies who had recovered from COVID-19.

The chain employs TRBV20-1 and TRBJ2-1; unclear D gene. The CDR3 sequence is 11 residues long. The germline V gene has CDR1 DFQATT and CDR2 SNEGSKA (reference sequence). Trimming cost V 3 bases and J 6 bases, with 6 bases left between them. CDR3 sequence: CSASYSNEQFF. The CDR3 DNA is TGCAGTGCTAGTTACAGCAATGAGCAGTTCTTC.

The chain combines TRBV7-8 with TRBJ1-1, with TRBD1 identical over 9 bases. With V trimmed by 2 bases and J by 4 bases, 11 bases remained unmatched. The CDR3 runs to 17 residues. Germline-derived CDR1 and CDR2 are SGHVS and FQNEAQ. The CDR3 spells CASSLFRDRVWGTEAFF. CDR3 coding DNA: TGTGCCAGCAGCTTATTCCGGGACAGGGTATGGGGCACTGAAGCTTTCTTT.

J is TRBJ2-2 and V is TRBV4-1, with 8 bases that match TRBD1. Trimming cost V 3 bases and J 0 bases; bases outside gene matches: 3. Looked up from germline, CDR1 is MGHRA and CDR2 is YSYEKL. The CDR3 sequence is 16 residues long. In DNA form, the CDR3 reads TGCGCCAGCAGCCAGCGGACAGGGACGAACACCGGGGAGCTGTTTTTT. This sequence encodes CASSQRTGTNTGELFF.

This chain connects TRBV6-5 to TRBJ2-5, with 7 positions matching TRBD1. CDR3 size: 15 residues. CDR1 is MNHEY and CDR2 is SVGAGI in the germline V gene. V lost 4 bases to trimming and J lost 5 bases; unmatched junction nucleotides: 10. The CDR3 sequence is CASSSGPRGTETQYF. CDR3 coding DNA: TGTGCCAGCAGTTCGGGACCCAGGGGGACGGAGACCCAGTACTTC.

The chain has TRBV13 and TRBJ2-1, with TRBD2 as a possible D gene (5 bases). The CDR3 runs to 15 residues. Trimming shortened V by 2 bases and J by 3 bases, and 11 bases separated the two germline ends. CDR1 is PRHDT and CDR2 is FYEKMQ in the germline V gene (reference sequence). DNA for the CDR3: TGTGCCAGCAGCTTAACGAGGGAGAGCTACAATGAGCAGTTCTTC. Its translation is CASSLTRESYNEQFF.

J is TRBJ2-4 and V is TRBV2; 8 bases are a match to TRBD2. Germline values: CDR1 SNHLY, CDR2 FYNNEI. The CDR3 loop spans 16 amino acids. The ends lost 7 bases at V and 1 base at J; junction bases unmatched: 9. CDR3 nucleotide sequence: TGTGCCAGCACTAGACCGGGGGGGGCGGCCAAAAACATTCAGTACTTC. It is translated as CASTRPGGAAKNIQYF.

V usage is TRBV9 and J usage is TRBJ1-5, with 10 positions matching TRBD1. V lost 3 bases to trimming and J lost 4 bases; unmatched junction nucleotides: 10. The CDR3 length is 17 residues. The V gene's germline CDR1 is SGDLS and CDR2 YYNGEE. In nucleotides, the CDR3 is TGTGCCAGCAGCGAGGGGACAGGGGACCAGCGGAATCAGCCCCAGCATTTT. Translation gives CASSEGTGDQRNQPQHF.

The gene calls are TRBV18 and TRBJ1-4; D might be TRBD1 (5 bases). The length of the CDR3 is 16 residues. The germline V gene encodes CDR1 KGHSH and CDR2 LQKENI. V was shortened by 1 base and J by 4 bases, with 13 bases between the two germline ends. This CDR3 is CASSPLSGHINEKLFF. The CDR3 DNA follows: TGTGCCAGCTCACCACTCTCCGGACATATTAATGAAAAACTGTTTTTT.

This clone came up a few times. The chain couples TRBV10-3 to TRBJ1-5, with D perhaps TRBD1 (6 bases). Germline lookup yields CDR1 ENHRY and CDR2 SYGVKD. CDR3 size: 16 residues. The V end lost 3 bases, the J end lost 1 base, and 13 bases lay between the germline ends. The CDR3 loop is CAISDQGTLSNQPQHF. The CDR3 DNA reads as TGTGCCATCAGTGACCAGGGGACACTCAGCAATCAGCCCCAGCATTTT.